This T cell receptor beta chain came from a study of T cell responses to AZD1222 COVID-19 vaccine (dated by TCRdb to about 2021). About the investigation overall: AZD1222 recipients with second doses at about 4 weeks or about 12 weeks were pooled, because spike-specific TCR depth and breadth did not differ between schedules. Trial participants were enrolled by age into subgroups of 18-55, 56-69 and 70-plus years, and roughly 150, 30 and 60 TCR-sequenced participants, respectively, were included in these subgroups. A total of around 240 trial participants underwent TCR sequencing, of whom 207 received two doses of AZD1222 and about 25 received two doses of the MenACWY control vaccine.

The sample's time point label, in plain terms: baseline before first vaccination. Vaccinee samples came from UK trials COV001 and COV002, including a single-blind randomized controlled phase 2/3 trial of AZD1222 (ChAdOx1 nCoV-19) in healthy adults. For TCRbeta chain sequencing, PBMC samples were collected from trial participants at day 0 and at day 28 after the second dose. The CDR3 regions of human TCRbeta chains were analyzed by immunosequencing. The paper's processing steps were these. Repertoire TCRs were checked for matches against a reference library of SARS-CoV-2-specific TCRs that had been generated using the MIRA antigen-specificity platform. Breadth was defined as the fraction of unique TCRs that were SARS-CoV-2-associated, and depth was defined as the fraction of total T cells that were SARS-CoV-2-associated. Using the MIRA data, each spike-specific TCR was mapped to the spike region that the TCR reacts to and placed in a CD4 or CD8 class. Log10-transformed breadth and depth values were compared by one-way ANOVA with Sidak's multiple comparisons tests. In TCRdb, the immuneACCESS table is reduced to in-frame sequences with V and J assigned. These tables do not hold every clone; where another copy was compared, an unresolved V gene accounts for under half, and the others remain unexplained. That table supplies the V and J calls and clone size; D and trimming were determined from the DNA. The sample includes approximately 100,000 clones, with 80% to 90% observed a single time. The ten largest account for around 9.4% of the sample.

V is shortened by 0 bases, J by 3 bases, and the region joining them spans 16 bases. The CDR3 sequence holds 16 residues, the cysteine and phenylalanine included. Kept here is only the CDR3 DNA, which spans 48 bases and is read in frame from base 1. CDR1 SGDLS and CDR2 YYNGEE were looked up in the germline V gene. General study outcomes and caveats: After two AZD1222 doses, both the breadth and the depth of spike-specific TCRs were significantly higher than at day 0 and than in MenACWY recipients. Because no day 14 peak-response samples were available, the repertoires could be characterized only after the peak T cell response. Nearly half of unique spike-specific TCRs reportedly recognized epitopes outside regions mutated in the B.1.351 and B.1.1.7 variants. Participants were mostly white British and included more females than males, and it was suggested by the authors that clonal diversity may have been underestimated. The 56-69-year group was small, and its depth increase did not reach significance, likely because of low power. Vaccine-associated CD4 TCRs spanned the whole spike protein, with dominant responses in regions 160-218 and 743-854. Conclusions about previously exposed vaccinees were limited because only a handful of AZD1222 recipients were SARS-CoV-2 seropositive at baseline.

As for this clone: Its antigen remains unidentified. Per-base qualities were not stored, and no clone one base away is much larger.

Sequences were derived from peripheral blood, sampled on day 0 of AZD1222 vaccination. Recombination connected TRBV9 to TRBJ2-7; the D gene is possibly TRBD2, with 6 bases matching. This clonotype originated in an adult in good health. CDR3 protein: CASSVAGTGVFYEQYF. The sequenced DNA: TGTGCCAGCAGCGTAGCTGGGACGGGGGTATTCTACGAGCAGTACTTC.